This TCR beta chain derives from a study of shared T cell receptors in the human thymus. Germline V lookup: CDR1 MDHEN, CDR2 SYDVKM. The ends lost 5 bases at V and 1 base at J; junction bases unmatched: 15. The CDR3 consists of 18 residues. Some clones are missing from TCRdb's copy, which holds only in-frame ones; the method was immunoSEQ multiplex PCR. The table lists about 660,000 clones, approximately 87% of them singletons. The same data also contributed to another study, on human thymus T cells.

Input material: thymocytes. This sequence was found in a boy younger than two with a congenital heart defect. The gene calls are TRBV28 and TRBJ2-5; 8 nucleotides agree with TRBD2. CDR3 DNA sequence: TGTGCCAGCAGTCCCCGGGGAGTTCGGGAGGGCCCCCAAGAGACCCAGTACTTC. Translated, it gives CASSPRGVREGPQETQYF.